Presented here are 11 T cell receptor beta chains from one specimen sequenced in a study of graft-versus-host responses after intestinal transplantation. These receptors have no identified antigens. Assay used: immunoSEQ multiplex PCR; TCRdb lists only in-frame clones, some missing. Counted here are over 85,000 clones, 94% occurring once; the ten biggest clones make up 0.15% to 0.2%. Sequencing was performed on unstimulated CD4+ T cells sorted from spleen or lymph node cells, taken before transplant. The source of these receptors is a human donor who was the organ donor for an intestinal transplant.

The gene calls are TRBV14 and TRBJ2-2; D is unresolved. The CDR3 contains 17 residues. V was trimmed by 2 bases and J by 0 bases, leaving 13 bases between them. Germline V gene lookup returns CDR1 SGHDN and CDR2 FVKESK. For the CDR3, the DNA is TGTGCCAGCAGCCAACTCAGTTTCTACGCGAACACCGGGGAGCTGTTTTTT. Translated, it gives CASSQLSFYANTGELFF.

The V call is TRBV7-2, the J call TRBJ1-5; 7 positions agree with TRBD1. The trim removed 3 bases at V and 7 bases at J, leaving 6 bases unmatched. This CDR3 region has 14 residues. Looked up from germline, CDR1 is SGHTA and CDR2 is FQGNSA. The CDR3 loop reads CASSLRQGGQPQHF. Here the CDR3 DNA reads TGTGCCAGCAGCTTGAGACAGGGCGGACAGCCCCAGCATTTT. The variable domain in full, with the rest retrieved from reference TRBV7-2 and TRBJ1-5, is GAGVSQSPSNKVTEKGKDVELRCDPISGHTALYWYRQSLGQGLEFLIYFQGNSAPDKSGLPSDRFSAERTGGSVSTLTIQRTQQEDSAVYLCASSLRQGGQPQHFGDGTRLSIL.

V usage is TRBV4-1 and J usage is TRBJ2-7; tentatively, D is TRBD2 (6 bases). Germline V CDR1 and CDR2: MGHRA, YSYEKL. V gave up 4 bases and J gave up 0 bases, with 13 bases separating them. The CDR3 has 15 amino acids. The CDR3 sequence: CASSRGGTGSYEQYF. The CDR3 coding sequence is TGCGCCAGCAGCCGAGGAGGGACTGGCTCCTACGAGCAGTACTTC.

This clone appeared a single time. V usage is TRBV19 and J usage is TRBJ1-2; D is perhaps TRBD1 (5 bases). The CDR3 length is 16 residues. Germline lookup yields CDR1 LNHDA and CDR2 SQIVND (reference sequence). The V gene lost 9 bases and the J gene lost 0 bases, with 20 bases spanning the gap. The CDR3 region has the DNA TGTGCCAGCCAATCGCCGGGGCCGAATACTAACTATGGCTACACCTTC. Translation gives CASQSPGPNTNYGYTF.

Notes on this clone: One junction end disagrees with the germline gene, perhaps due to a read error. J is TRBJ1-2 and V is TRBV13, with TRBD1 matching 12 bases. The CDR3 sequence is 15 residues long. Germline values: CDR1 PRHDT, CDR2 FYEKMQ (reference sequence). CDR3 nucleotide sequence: TGTGCCAGCAGCCTAGGGGGACAGGGGGCCGGTGGCTACACCTTC. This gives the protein CASSLGGQGAGGYTF.

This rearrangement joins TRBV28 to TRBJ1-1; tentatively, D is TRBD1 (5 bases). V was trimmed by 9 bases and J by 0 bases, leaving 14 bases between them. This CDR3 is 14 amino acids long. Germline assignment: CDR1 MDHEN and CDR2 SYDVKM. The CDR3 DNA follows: TGTGCCAGTGTCTCAGGGACCCTGAACACTGAAGCTTTCTTT. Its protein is CASVSGTLNTEAFF.

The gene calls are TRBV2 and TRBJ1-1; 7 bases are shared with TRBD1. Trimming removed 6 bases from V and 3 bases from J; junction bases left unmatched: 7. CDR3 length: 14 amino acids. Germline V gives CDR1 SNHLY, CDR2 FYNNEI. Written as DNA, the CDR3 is TGTGCCAGCAGCCCACAGGGGATATACACTGAAGCTTTCTTT. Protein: CASSPQGIYTEAFF.

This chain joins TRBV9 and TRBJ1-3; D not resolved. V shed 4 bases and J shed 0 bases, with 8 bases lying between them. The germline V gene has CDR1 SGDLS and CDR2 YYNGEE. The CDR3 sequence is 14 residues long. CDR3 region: CASSPRDSGNTIYF. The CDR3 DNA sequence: TGTGCCAGCAGCCCAAGGGACTCTGGAAACACCATATATTTT. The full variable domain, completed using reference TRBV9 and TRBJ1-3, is DSGVTQTPKHLITATGQRVTLRCSPRSGDLSVYWYQQSLDQGLQFLIQYYNGEERAKGNILERFSAQQFPDLHSELNLSSLELGDSALYFCASSPRDSGNTIYFGEGSWLTVV.

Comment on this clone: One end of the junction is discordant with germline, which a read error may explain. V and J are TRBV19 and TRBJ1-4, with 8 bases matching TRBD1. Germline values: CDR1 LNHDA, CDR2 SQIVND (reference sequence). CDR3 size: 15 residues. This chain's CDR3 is CASSLGTGANEKPFF. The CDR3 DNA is TGTGCCAGTAGTCTGGGGACAGGAGCGAATGAAAAACCGTTTTTT.

CDR3 in DNA: TGTGCCAGCAGCTCTACTCCAGGCTACGAGCAGTACTTC. Amino acids: CASSSTPGYEQYF. The chain has TRBV7-2 and TRBJ2-7; D remains unclear. Germline assignment: CDR1 SGHTA and CDR2 FQGNSA. The CDR3 is 13 residues long. The V end was cut by 4 bases, the J end by 3 bases, with 10 bases between.

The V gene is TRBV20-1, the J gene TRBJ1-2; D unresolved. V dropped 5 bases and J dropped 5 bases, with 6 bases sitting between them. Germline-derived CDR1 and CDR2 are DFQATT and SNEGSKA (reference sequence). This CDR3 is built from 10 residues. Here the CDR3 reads CSARGYGYTF. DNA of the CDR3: TGCAGTGCTCGAGGTTATGGCTACACCTTC.